This T cell receptor (beta chain) was sequenced in a study of cytomegalovirus exposure and HLA in healthy donors. Donors were ostensibly healthy at sampling, although undocumented immune exposures were probable. Primers: 60 Vbeta forward and 13 Jbeta reverse. The method was immunoSEQ multiplex PCR; TCRdb's version includes in-frame clones alone and lacks a portion of them. The repertoire table contains over 45,000 clones. This CDR3 has 15 residues. V was pared by 5 bases and J by 1 base, with 17 bases between. CDR1 and CDR2 (germline): GTSNPN, SVGIG (reference sequence). Study outcomes and limitations: Researchers reportedly found TCR beta sequences accurately predicted most subjects' HLA-A and HLA-B alleles. Several of the most significant clusters appeared, in a later analysis, to be linked to common viral pathogens.

In the case of this clone: Antigen specificity is unknown.

V gene TRBV30 combines with J gene TRBJ1-1; no clear D gene. Specimen: PBMCs. The clonotype originates from a woman under 30 in good health and CMV-seronegative. In DNA form, the CDR3 reads TGTGCCTGGGGTCACACCACACAGCCGAACACTGAAGCTTTCTTT. It specifies CAWGHTTQPNTEAFF. The whole variable domain, filled in from reference TRBV30 and TRBJ1-1, reads SQTIHQWPATLVQPVGSPLSLECTVEGTSNPNLYWYRQAAGRGLQLLFYSVGIGQISSEVPQNLSASRPQDRQFILSSKKLLLSDSGFYLCAWGHTTQPNTEAFFGQGTRLTVV.